Following are 11 T cell receptor beta chains from one sample sequenced in a study of T cells in Graves' hyperthyroidism and ophthalmopathy. From RNA transcripts, TCR beta CDR3 regions were amplified. RT-PCR in the first round (using the HTBI primer set) targeted the TCR CDR3. One entry per CDR3 protein, called by TCRdb with MiXCR from the multiplex PCR reads. The sample lists roughly 300,000 distinct CDR3 sequences, 18% seen once, with around 47% in the top ten. Source material: blood. Receptors originate from a woman aged 45 to 65 with Graves' hyperthyroidism.

This clonotype was picked up a small number of times. CDR3: CSVSDRAIGYTF. DNA for the CDR3: TGCAGCGTTTCGGACAGGGCAATTGGCTACACCTTC. The rearrangement uses TRBV29-1 and TRBJ1-2; 8 bases map to TRBD1. Germline V gene data show CDR1 as SQVTM and CDR2 as ANQGSEA. V shed 5 bases and J 7 bases; nucleotides not matched to a gene: 6. CDR3 size: 12 residues. Filled out from reference TRBV29-1 and TRBJ1-2, the complete variable domain reads SAVISQKPSRDICQRGTSLTIQCQVDSQVTMMFWYRQQPGQSLTLIATANQGSEATYESGFVIDKFPISRPNLTFSTLTVSNMSPEDSSIYLCSVSDRAIGYTFGSGTRLTVV.

The chain carries TRBV20-1 and TRBJ1-6; D unresolved. The CDR3 contains 17 residues. Trimming took off 1 base at V and 4 bases at J, with 17 bases between the two ends. Germline loops: CDR1 DFQATT, CDR2 SNEGSKA (reference sequence). DNA for the CDR3: TGCAGTGCTAGAGGGACGTCCGGGGTGGTTTATAATTCACCCCTCCACTTT. Translated: CSARGTSGVVYNSPLHF.

This clonotype was seen ten or more times. The genes are TRBV3-1 and TRBJ2-7; D not resolved. The CDR3 consists of 14 residues. Deletions cut 1 base from V and 3 bases from J, with 10 bases between. The germline CDR1 and CDR2 sequences are LGHDT and YNNKEL (reference sequence). This chain's CDR3 is CASSQGQQVYEQYF. CDR3 coding DNA: TGTGCCAGCAGCCAAGGGCAGCAGGTCTACGAGCAGTACTTC.

This clonotype was observed a few times. J is TRBJ1-4 and V is TRBV2; D gene unclear. V lost 4 bases and J 8 bases, leaving 17 bases between the germline ends. CDR1 SNHLY and CDR2 FYNNEI come from the germline V gene. The CDR3 runs to 15 residues. The CDR3 reads CASSVDQVGGEKLFF. The CDR3 DNA reads TGTGCCAGCAGTGTAGATCAGGTTGGAGGAGAAAAACTGTTTTTT.

The rearrangement uses TRBV5-1 and TRBJ1-1; D gene uncertain. Germline loops: CDR1 SGHRS, CDR2 YFSETQ. V lost 4 bases to trimming and J lost 4 bases, with 17 bases between them. This CDR3 is built from 15 residues. CDR3 protein: CASSLTGEKSTEAFF. In nucleotides, the CDR3 is TGCGCCAGCAGCCTAACCGGAGAGAAGAGCACTGAAGCTTTCTTT.

The chain joins TRBV19 to TRBJ1-5; no clear D gene. V was clipped by 5 bases and J by 7 bases, with 18 bases between them. CDR1 is LNHDA and CDR2 is SQIVND in the germline V gene (reference sequence). The CDR3 has 15 residues. CDR3 bases: TGTGCCAGTAGTCCCGTACGGGGATTAGGGCAGCCCCAGCATTTT. Protein product: CASSPVRGLGQPQHF. Supplemented by reference TRBV19 and TRBJ1-5, the full variable domain reads DGGITQSPKYLFRKEGQNVTLSCEQNLNHDAMYWYRQDPGQGLRLIYYSQIVNDFQKGDIAEGYSVSREKKESFPLTVTSAQKNPTAFYLCASSPVRGLGQPQHFGDGTRLSIL.

This clonotype was observed a handful of times. The chain joins TRBV5-5 to TRBJ2-5; 7 bases align to TRBD1. The CDR3 totals 14 residues. V trimming: 5 bases; J trimming: 5 bases; junction bases outside the gene matches: 9. Germline CDR1 is SGHKS and CDR2 is YYEKEE (reference sequence). The CDR3 nucleotides are TGTGCCAGCAGACCGACAGGGCAGGGGGAGACCCAGTACTTC. As protein: CASRPTGQGETQYF.

The chain carries TRBV24-1 and TRBJ1-2, with 12 bases lining up with TRBD1. Trimming took 8 bases from V and 7 from J; bases not matched to a gene: 7. The CDR3 has 14 residues. The germline CDR1 and CDR2 sequences are KGHDR and SFDVKD. The CDR3 DNA is TGTGCCACCATCCCCGGGACAGGGGGCTCTGGCTACACCTTC. Amino acid sequence: CATIPGTGGSGYTF.

The J gene is TRBJ2-5, the V gene TRBV12-3 or TRBV12-4, with D perhaps TRBD2 (6 bases). The CDR3 covers 16 residues. The ends were cut back, 5 bases at V and 4 bases at J, with 20 bases in the middle. The CDR3 nucleotides are TGTGCCAGCAGTCTCGGGCCCCGACGGGGACTAGAGACCCAGTACTTC. Translation gives CASSLGPRRGLETQYF.

This clonotype was observed a few times. This rearrangement joins TRBV5-6 to TRBJ2-7; D could derive from TRBD1 or TRBD2 (5 bases each). The CDR3 totals 16 residues. The germline V gene has CDR1 SGHDT and CDR2 YYEEEE. Between the trimmed V and J ends, which lost 0 bases and 0 bases, there was a span of 13 bases. The CDR3 loop is CASSLAEGPSSYEQYF. The CDR3 region has the DNA TGTGCCAGCAGCTTGGCCGAGGGACCGAGCTCCTACGAGCAGTACTTC.

The chain is built from TRBV2 and TRBJ1-1; D not resolved. The germline V gene has CDR1 SNHLY and CDR2 FYNNEI. The CDR3 has 13 residues. V shed 1 base and J shed 0 bases, with 3 bases lying between them. CDR3 residues: CASSEDMNTEAFF. CDR3 nucleotide sequence: TGTGCCAGCAGTGAAGATATGAACACTGAAGCTTTCTTT.